The 21 T cell receptor beta chains given below trace back to one sample, sequenced in a study of T cell responses to AZD1222 COVID-19 vaccine. Repertoires were generated with immunoSEQ multiplex PCR, while TCRdb's copy carries only in-frame clones and drops some. The sample carries roughly 21,000 clones, 82% recorded once. The sequenced sample was peripheral blood, obtained on day 0 of AZD1222 vaccination. The receptors originated from an adult in good health.

As for this clone: This sample also contains other DNA sequences that code for the same CDR3. This chain connects TRBV7-3 to TRBJ1-1; no clear D gene. The ends were cut back, 2 bases at V and 3 bases at J, with 7 bases in the middle. Germline V gives CDR1 SGHTA, CDR2 FQGTGA. CDR3 length equals 13 residues. The CDR3 reads CASSLQRDTEAFF. As DNA, the CDR3 is TGTGCCAGCAGCTTACAACGGGACACTGAAGCTTTCTTT. Using reference TRBV7-3 and TRBJ1-1 for the parts outside the CDR3, the full variable domain is GAGVSQTPSNKVTEKGKYVELRCDPISGHTALYWYRQSLGQGPEFLIYFQGTGAADDSGLPNDRFFAVRPEGSVSTLKIQRTERGDSAVYLCASSLQRDTEAFFGQGTRLTVV.

The chain combines TRBV5-6 with TRBJ2-7; the D gene is possibly TRBD1 (7 bases). CDR1 and CDR2 from the germline V gene are SGHDT and YYEEEE. The CDR3 covers 16 residues. Deletions cut 0 bases from V and 6 bases from J, with 19 bases between. The CDR3 here is CASSLVAGGINGEQYF. The CDR3 coding sequence is TGTGCCAGCAGCTTGGTGGCAGGGGGGATAAATGGCGAGCAGTACTTC.

The table lists this clone with a count of one. The J gene is TRBJ1-2, the V gene TRBV6-2 or TRBV6-3; unclear D gene. The V and J ends lost 2 bases and 7 bases respectively, with 14 bases between them. The CDR3 loop spans 14 amino acids. Per the germline V gene, CDR1 is MNHEY and CDR2 is SVGEGT. The CDR3 DNA follows: TGTGCCAGCAGTTACCGGGCAACTACGGGTGGCTACACCTTC. Translating gives CASSYRATTGGYTF.

This chain connects TRBV30 to TRBJ1-3; D is undetermined. Germline CDR1 and CDR2: GTSNPN and SVGIG (reference sequence). Trimming removed 0 bases at V and 15 bases at J, with 15 bases between. This CDR3 comprises 12 residues. As DNA, the CDR3 is TGTGCCTGGAGTGTACTGTTTCCAGAAGGATATTTT. Protein: CAWSVLFPEGYF.

This chain joins TRBV2 and TRBJ2-4, with 7 bases matching TRBD1. The CDR3 runs to 15 residues. The trim removed 5 bases at V and 2 bases at J, leaving 6 bases unmatched. The germline V gene encodes CDR1 SNHLY and CDR2 FYNNEI. CDR3 protein: CASSRQGSSKNIQYF. CDR3 nucleotides: TGTGCCAGCAGTAGACAGGGATCCTCCAAAAACATTCAGTACTTC.

This clone was recorded a few times. The V gene is TRBV6-5, the J gene TRBJ1-1; D call uncertain. Trimming shortened V by 6 bases and J by 3 bases, and 14 bases separated the two germline ends. CDR1 is MNHEY and CDR2 is SVGAGI in the germline V gene. The CDR3 runs to 14 residues. CDR3 DNA: TGTGCCAGCAGAGTCACTGAGGGATACACTGAAGCTTTCTTT. Translating it yields CASRVTEGYTEAFF.

The genes are TRBV28 and TRBJ1-2; a possible D gene is TRBD1 (6 bases). V shed 6 bases and J shed 6 bases, with 14 bases lying between them. This CDR3 comprises 13 residues. Germline V gene sequence: CDR1 MDHEN, CDR2 SYDVKM. The CDR3 is CASRRTVKDGYTF. Written as DNA, the CDR3 is TGTGCCAGCAGACGGACAGTGAAAGATGGCTACACCTTC.

Only one count was recorded for this clone. The V gene is TRBV19, the J gene TRBJ1-1; 7 bases agree with TRBD1. After removal of 10 bases from V and 0 bases from J, the junction contained 8 bases not matched to a gene. Germline-derived CDR1 and CDR2 are LNHDA and SQIVND (reference sequence). This CDR3 is 14 amino acids long. CDR3 nucleotides: TGTGCCATCCGAGGGGGCAGGATGAACACTGAAGCTTTCTTT. It yields the protein CAIRGGRMNTEAFF.

This chain connects TRBV6-5 to TRBJ1-2; D call uncertain. V was pared by 5 bases and J by 2 bases, with 9 bases between. This CDR3 spans 13 amino acids. Germline V gene sequence: CDR1 MNHEY, CDR2 SVGAGI. The CDR3 sequence: CASSQAGNYGYTF. The CDR3 DNA follows: TGTGCCAGCAGTCAGGCTGGGAACTATGGCTACACCTTC.

The V and J genes are TRBV18 and TRBJ1-1; 7 bases match TRBD1. This CDR3 region has 13 residues. V was clipped by 3 bases and J by 5 bases; unmatched bases: 3. Germline V gene lookup returns CDR1 KGHSH and CDR2 LQKENI. CDR3 bases: TGTGCCAGCTCACCGACAGGGATGACTGAAGCTTTCTTT. The encoded protein is CASSPTGMTEAFF.

The chain combines TRBV5-1 with TRBJ2-5; D is unclear. This CDR3 spans 14 amino acids. Germline values: CDR1 SGHRS, CDR2 YFSETQ. V lost 0 bases and J 5 bases, leaving 11 bases between the germline ends. For the CDR3, the DNA is TGCGCCAGCAGCTTGGCCTTCGAAGTGGAGACCCAGTACTTC. Translated, it gives CASSLAFEVETQYF. Complete variable domain (other parts from reference TRBV5-1 and TRBJ2-5): KAGVTQTPRYLIKTRGQQVTLSCSPISGHRSVSWYQQTPGQGLQFLFEYFSETQRNKGNFPGRFSGRQFSNSRSEMNVSTLELGDSALYLCASSLAFEVETQYFGPGTRLLVL.

The chain joins TRBV19 to TRBJ2-1; 11 positions match TRBD2. Unmatched junction bases numbered 5, after V lost 0 bases and J lost 4 bases. This CDR3 contains 17 residues. CDR1 LNHDA and CDR2 SQIVND come from the germline V gene (reference sequence). The CDR3 DNA follows: TGTGCCAGTAGTATAGATGGGGGGACTAGCGGATACAATGAGCAGTTCTTC. Translating gives CASSIDGGTSGYNEQFF.

V is TRBV18 and J is TRBJ2-7, with 7 bases identical to TRBD2. The germline CDR1 and CDR2 sequences are KGHSH and LQKENI. The CDR3 extends over 13 amino acids. J was trimmed by 5 bases and V by 3 bases; bases with no gene match: 4. This chain's CDR3 is CASSPTSIDEQYF. Here the CDR3 DNA reads TGTGCCAGCTCACCGACTAGCATAGACGAGCAGTACTTC.

This clone occurred once. The rearrangement joins TRBV27 to TRBJ2-3; no clear D. With 6 bases removed from V and 7 bases from J, the gap between germline ends came to 8 bases. This CDR3 is built from 11 residues. CDR1 is MNHEY and CDR2 is SMNVEV in the germline V gene (reference sequence). CDR3 loop: CASRTSYTQYF. CDR3 bases: TGTGCCAGCAGGACCTCCTATACGCAGTATTTT.

V is TRBV28 and J is TRBJ2-7, with 7 bases lining up with TRBD1. Trimming removed 2 bases from V and 3 bases from J; junction bases left unmatched: 1. The CDR3 consists of 13 residues. Germline V gene data show CDR1 as MDHEN and CDR2 as SYDVKM. Here the CDR3 reads CASSLGTVYEQYF. CDR3 nucleotides: TGTGCCAGCAGTTTAGGGACAGTCTACGAGCAGTACTTC.

The CDR3 nucleotides are TGTGCCAGCAGCGATCCGACGTGGGGCCCCGGGGAGCTGTTTTTT. This codes for CASSDPTWGPGELFF. The chain is built from TRBV9 and TRBJ2-2, with D possibly matching TRBD1 (5 bases). Trimming removed 3 bases at V and 6 bases at J, with 15 bases between. The germline V gene encodes CDR1 SGDLS and CDR2 YYNGEE. The CDR3 extends over 15 amino acids.

The chain joins TRBV20-1 to TRBJ1-1, with D possibly matching TRBD1 (6 bases). The CDR3 extends over 15 amino acids. The V end lost 3 bases, the J end lost 1 base, and 15 bases lay between the germline ends. CDR1 and CDR2 from the germline V gene are DFQATT and SNEGSKA (reference sequence). The DNA for the CDR3 is TGCAGTGCTAGTCCGGACAGATACTCGAACACTGAAGCTTTCTTT. This sequence encodes CSASPDRYSNTEAFF.

The chain employs TRBV3-1 (or the pseudogene TRBV3-2) and TRBJ2-5, with D possibly TRBD2 on 6 matching bases. The length of the CDR3 is 14 residues. From germline, CDR1 is LGHDT and CDR2 YNNKEL (reference sequence). V was shortened by 1 base and J by 1 base, with 7 bases between the two germline ends. The CDR3 loop reads CASSQGTTQETQYF. CDR3 nucleotides: TGTGCCAGCAGCCAAGGGACTACCCAAGAGACCCAGTACTTC.

This chain connects TRBV7-2 to TRBJ2-7; the D gene is possibly TRBD2 (5 bases). Germline V gene lookup returns CDR1 SGHTA and CDR2 FQGNSA. CDR3 length: 13 residues. Trimming cost V 5 bases and J 7 bases, with 15 bases left between them. The CDR3 DNA reads as TGTGCCAGCAGCCCCGGGGTCTCTAGGGAGCAGTACTTC. This codes for CASSPGVSREQYF.

The rearrangement uses TRBV6-5 and TRBJ1-1; unclear D gene. Per the germline V gene, CDR1 is MNHEY and CDR2 is SVGAGI. V was cut by 2 bases and J by 0 bases, with 4 bases left in between. The CDR3 loop spans 13 amino acids. The CDR3: CASSYTLNTEAFF. CDR3 DNA: TGTGCCAGCAGTTACACTTTGAACACTGAAGCTTTCTTT.

This chain uses TRBV14 with TRBJ1-3; no firm D call. Germline V gene lookup returns CDR1 SGHDN and CDR2 FVKESK. Trimming took off 4 bases at V and 6 bases at J, with 7 bases between the two ends. CDR3 length equals 12 residues. This chain's CDR3 is CASSLQLNTIYF. CDR3 DNA: TGTGCCAGCAGCCTACAGCTAAACACCATATATTTT.